This TCR beta chain was identified in a study of OX40 agonist ivuxolimab in advanced cancers. Across the whole study: Recorded diagnoses for dose-escalation patients were hepatocellular carcinoma, melanoma, renal cell or head and neck cancer. Eligibility admitted prior anti-PD-1, anti-PD-L1 or anti-CTLA-4 therapy; approximately 40% had some.

Broader study findings: Individuals who were partial responders at 0.1-3.0 mg/kg had clonal expansion that ranked among the lowest.

As regards this clone: The target antigen is unknown.

The assay was immunoSEQ multiplex PCR, and TCRdb's table has in-frame clones only and misses some. Altogether 100,000 to 120,000 clones are present, roughly 89% being singletons, with the ten largest covering 0.25% to 0.3%. The sequence was obtained from an adult with an advanced solid tumor such as melanoma, head and neck, liver or kidney cancer. Here the sequenced sample was CD4+ or CD8+ T cells sorted from blood, taken in a trial of the OX40 agonist ivuxolimab.

CDR3 in amino acids: CASSLAITGTYSYNSPLHF. As DNA, the CDR3 is TGTGCCAGCAGCTTAGCCATTACAGGGACATACTCCTATAATTCACCCCTCCACTTT. The V and J genes are TRBV7-9 and TRBJ1-6, with D possibly TRBD1 on 6 matching bases. CDR1 and CDR2 (germline): SEHNR, FQNEAQ (reference sequence). The V end was cut by 0 bases, the J end by 0 bases, with 15 bases between. The CDR3 is made up of 19 amino acids.